This T cell receptor beta chain was retrieved from a study of vaccination and CD4 T cells after COVID-19. Overall study: Post-vaccine sampling followed dose two by a median about 72 days (range 14 to 241).

As for this clonotype: Its antigen is unknown.

Treatment described: roughly ten-day PBMC culture with coronavirus spike peptide pools or control peptides (ViraFEST assay). V lost 0 bases to trimming and J lost 4 bases; unmatched junction nucleotides: 5. This CDR3 has 17 amino acids. The germline V gene encodes CDR1 SGHVS and CDR2 FQNEAQ. The Oncomine TCR Beta short-read assay sequenced DNA from cultured CD4+ T cells. TCRdb recomputed calls from the PCR reads with MiXCR, one row per CDR3 protein. In the table there are some 20,000 distinct CDR3 sequences, roughly 40% of which are singletons. The V and J genes are TRBV7-8 and TRBJ2-1; 11 nucleotides align to TRBD2. The sequence came from a human donor who had recovered from COVID-19. The source material was CD4+ T cells from blood, cultured in vitro, sampled after SARS-CoV-2 vaccination. This CDR3 is CASSLALTSGKYNEQFF. In DNA form, the CDR3 reads TGTGCCAGCAGCTTAGCACTGACTAGCGGGAAATACAATGAGCAGTTCTTC.